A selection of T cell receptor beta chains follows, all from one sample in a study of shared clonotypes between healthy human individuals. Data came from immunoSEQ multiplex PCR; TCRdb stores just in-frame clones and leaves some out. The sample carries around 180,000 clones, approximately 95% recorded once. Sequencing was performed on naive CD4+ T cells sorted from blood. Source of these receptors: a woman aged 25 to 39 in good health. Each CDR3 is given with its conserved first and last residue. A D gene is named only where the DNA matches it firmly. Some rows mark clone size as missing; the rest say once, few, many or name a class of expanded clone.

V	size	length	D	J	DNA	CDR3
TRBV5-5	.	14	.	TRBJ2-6	TGTGCCAGCAGCCTAGAGGCCGGGGCCAACGTCCTGACTTTC	CASSLEAGANVLTF
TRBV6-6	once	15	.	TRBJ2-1	TGTGCCAGCACCACCCGGACGAGCTCCTACAATGAGCAGTTCTTC	CASTTRTSSYNEQFF
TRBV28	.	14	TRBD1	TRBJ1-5	TGTGCCATCGCGGAGGGACAGGGCTATCAGCCCCAGCATTTT	CAIAEGQGYQPQHF
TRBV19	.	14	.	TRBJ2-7	TGTGCCAGTAGTATTCGGGGGAGCTCCTACGAGCAGTACTTC	CASSIRGSSYEQYF
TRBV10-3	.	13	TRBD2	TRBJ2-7	TGTGCCATTGAGGGACTAGACTCCTACGAGCAGTACTTC	CAIEGLDSYEQYF
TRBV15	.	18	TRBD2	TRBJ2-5	TGTGCCACCAGCAGAGCCCTAGCGGGAGTAGGTGGGCAAGAGACCCAGTACTTC	CATSRALAGVGGQETQYF
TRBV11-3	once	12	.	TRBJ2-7	TGTGCCAGCAGCTTACTAGGGCACGAGCAGTACTTC	CASSLLGHEQYF
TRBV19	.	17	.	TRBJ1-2	TGTGCCAGTAGTAAAGACGGCGACCGTGCCCGAAACTATGGCTACACCTTC	CASSKDGDRARNYGYTF
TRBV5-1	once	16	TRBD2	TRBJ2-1	TGCGCCAGCAGCTTGGCCGGGACTAGCGGGGGCAATGAGCAGTTCTTC	CASSLAGTSGGNEQFF
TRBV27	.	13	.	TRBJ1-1	TGTGCCGGTGCCGGGACCTGGAACACTGAAGCTTTCTTT	CAGAGTWNTEAFF
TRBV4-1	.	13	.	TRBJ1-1	TGCGCCAGCAGCCCCCGTGGGGACACTGAAGCTTTCTTT	CASSPRGDTEAFF
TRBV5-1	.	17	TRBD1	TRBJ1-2	TGCGCCAGCAGCTTGGATCCCGGACAGGGGTCTCATTATGGCTACACCTTC	CASSLDPGQGSHYGYTF
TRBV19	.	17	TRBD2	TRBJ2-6	TGTGCCAGTAGCCTCGGACTAGCGTACTCTGGGGCCAACGTCCTGACTTTC	CASSLGLAYSGANVLTF
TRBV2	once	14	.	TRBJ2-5	TGTGCCAGCAATCCTCAGGGGTCCGCGGCGACCCAGTACTTC	CASNPQGSAATQYF
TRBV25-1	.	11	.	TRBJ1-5	TGTGCCAGGACAGGTAACTCGCCCCAGCATTTT	CARTGNSPQHF
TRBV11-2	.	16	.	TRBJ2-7	TGTGCCAGCAGCTTAACAGCGAAGGTTTTCAACTACGAGCAGTACTTC	CASSLTAKVFNYEQYF
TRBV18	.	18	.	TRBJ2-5	TGTGCCAGCTCACCAGCGGGACCTTCGGGACAGCGGACAGGGACCCAGTACTTC	CASSPAGPSGQRTGTQYF